These 3 T cell receptor beta chains originate from one sample sequenced in a study of radiotherapy plus CTLA-4 blockade in lung cancer. TCRdb's copy holds only in-frame clones and misses some; the assay was immunoSEQ multiplex PCR. The sample has about 77,000 clones; around 74% are singletons. Source: peripheral blood, taken from a patient treated with radiotherapy plus ipilimumab. Source of these receptors: a human donor with non-small cell lung cancer whose response to radiotherapy plus ipilimumab could not be evaluated.

This rearrangement joins TRBV7-8 to TRBJ2-7; 12 bases agree with TRBD2. CDR1 SGHVS and CDR2 FQNEAQ come from the germline V gene. The CDR3 is made up of 16 amino acids. Trimming removed 6 bases from V and 0 bases from J; junction bases left unmatched: 6. CDR3 protein: CASSFGLAGSSYEQYF. CDR3 coding DNA: TGTGCCAGCAGTTTTGGACTAGCGGGAAGCTCCTACGAGCAGTACTTC.

The rearrangement links TRBV5-5 to TRBJ1-1; D remains ambiguous. Germline V gene lookup returns CDR1 SGHKS and CDR2 YYEKEE (reference sequence). CDR3 length: 13 amino acids. Trimming took 6 bases from V and 6 from J, leaving 15 bases between them. In DNA, the CDR3 is TGTGCCAGCACCGACCCCCTAGGCGCTGAAGCTTTCTTT. Its protein product is CASTDPLGAEAFF.

CDR3 coding DNA: TGTGCCAGCAGCTTGGCCCGACAGGGAATCTCCTACGAGCAGTACTTC. The encoded protein is CASSLARQGISYEQYF. V gene TRBV5-4 combines with J gene TRBJ2-7, with 7 bases that match TRBD1. Germline CDR1 SGHNT, CDR2 YYREEE (reference sequence). After removal of 0 bases from V and 0 bases from J, the junction contained 6 bases not matched to a gene. This CDR3 has 16 amino acids.